The rows below give T cell receptor beta chains drawn from one sample of a study of cytomegalovirus exposure and HLA in healthy donors. Clones were sequenced by immunoSEQ multiplex PCR, and TCRdb holds only the in-frame ones, with some missing. Altogether some 84,000 clones are present, 55% to 65% being singletons, with the ten largest covering approximately 16%. The sample comprised PBMCs. The receptors shown here come from a woman between 40 and 55 years old in good health and CMV-seropositive. Each CDR3 is given with its conserved first and last residue. D genes are given only for firm matches. Expanded clones get a size class; other rows say once, few or many, or leave the size out.

j_gene | v_gene | abundance | d_gene | CDR3aa | CDR3nt
TRBJ2-2 | TRBV28 | NA | NA | CASSPGTGRGGELFF | TGTGCCAGCAGTCCTGGCACAGGGAGAGGCGGGGAGCTGTTTTTT
TRBJ1-2 | TRBV7-8 | NA | NA | CASSQKGVGYGYTF | TGTGCCAGCAGCCAAAAGGGAGTAGGCTATGGCTACACCTTC
TRBJ1-2 | TRBV7-9 | NA | NA | CASSFRASTGWPFNYGYTF | TGTGCCAGCAGCTTCCGAGCTAGCACAGGGTGGCCCTTTAACTATGGCTACACCTTC
TRBJ2-3 | TRBV19 | NA | TRBD2 | CASSMGTSGTTDTQYF | TGTGCCAGTAGTATGGGGACTAGCGGAACCACAGATACGCAGTATTTT
TRBJ2-1 | TRBV28 | NA | TRBD1 | CASSLWTGIIYNEQFF | TGTGCCAGCAGTTTATGGACAGGGATAATCTACAATGAGCAGTTCTTC
TRBJ1-2 | TRBV18 | few | TRBD1 | CASSPPGQSYTF | TGTGCCAGCTCACCACCGGGACAGAGCTACACCTTC
TRBJ1-4 | TRBV7-8 | NA | NA | CASSFTLPGLRSQGEKLFF | TGTGCCAGCAGCTTTACCCTCCCAGGGTTGAGATCGCAGGGAGAAAAACTGTTTTTT
TRBJ2-4 | TRBV25-1 | few | NA | CASSEYGREWTKNIQYF | TGTGCCAGCAGTGAATATGGCCGGGAGTGGACCAAAAACATTCAGTACTTC
TRBJ1-1 | TRBV5-6 | few | NA | CASSPSQDTEAFF | TGTGCCAGCAGCCCCAGTCAGGACACTGAAGCTTTCTTT
TRBJ2-7 | TRBV29-1 | NA | TRBD1 | CSVEGVTGVGYEQYF | TGCAGCGTTGAAGGAGTAACAGGGGTAGGCTACGAGCAGTACTTC
TRBJ1-2 | TRBV28 | NA | NA | CASSLRTETTGYTF | TGTGCCAGCAGTTTGCGGACAGAAACTACGGGCTACACCTTC
TRBJ2-3 | TRBV9 | NA | TRBD1 | CASTPGTGGATDTQYF | TGTGCCAGCACCCCTGGGACAGGGGGCGCGACAGATACGCAGTATTTT
TRBJ2-3 | TRBV18 | NA | NA | CASSPPGMGLHTQYF | TGTGCCAGCTCACCCCCAGGTATGGGTCTCCATACGCAGTATTTT
TRBJ2-7 | TRBV7-9 | NA | TRBD1 | CASSLVRTGARVFSYEQYF | TGTGCCAGCAGCTTAGTTAGGACAGGGGCGCGGGTTTTTTCCTACGAGCAGTACTTC
TRBJ2-7 | TRBV30 | NA | TRBD1 | CAWSGVISGGFRYEQYF | TGTGCCTGGAGTGGGGTCATATCAGGGGGCTTTCGGTACGAGCAGTACTTC
TRBJ2-7 | TRBV1 | NA | NA | CTSSQDSTSGSYEQYF | TGCACCAGCAGCCAAGACAGCACTAGCGGCTCCTACGAGCAGTACTTC
TRBJ2-5 | TRBV7-8 | NA | NA | CASSFRGGVETQYF | TGTGCCAGCAGCTTCCGAGGGGGAGTGGAGACCCAGTACTTC
TRBJ2-1 | TRBV6-1 | NA | TRBD1 | CASSDPRQGAYNEQFF | TGTGCCAGCAGTGATCCCCGACAGGGAGCCTACAATGAGCAGTTCTTC
TRBJ1-1 | TRBV28 | NA | TRBD1 | CASSPPGQGGPRNAFF | TGTGCCAGCAGCCCCCCGGGACAGGGGGGCCCCAGGAATGCTTTCTTT
TRBJ1-1 | TRBV25-1 | NA | TRBD1 | CASSEFQGDTEAFF | TGTGCCAGCAGTGAATTTCAGGGGGACACTGAAGCTTTCTTT
TRBJ2-7 | TRBV7-9 | NA | TRBD2 | CASSLQGTSGAYEQYF | TGTGCCAGCAGCCTACAAGGGACTAGCGGGGCCTACGAGCAGTACTTC
TRBJ1-1 | TRBV7-2 | once | NA | CASKDRSNTEAFF | TGTGCCAGCAAGGACAGATCGAACACTGAAGCTTTCTTT
TRBJ2-1 | TRBV28 | NA | NA | CASRVDSSSYNEQFF | TGTGCCAGCAGAGTGGACAGTAGCTCCTACAATGAGCAGTTCTTC
TRBJ1-5 | TRBV6-5 | NA | NA | CASATGSGQPQHF | TGTGCCAGCGCCACCGGGTCGGGACAGCCCCAGCATTTT
TRBJ1-1 | TRBV13 | NA | NA | CASSPRPGGTEAFF | TGTGCCAGCAGCCCCCGCCCAGGTGGCACTGAAGCTTTCTTT
TRBJ1-2 | TRBV27 | NA | NA | CASRVNRTPNTGFQANYGYTF | TGTGCCAGCAGGGTAAACCGCACCCCTAACACAGGTTTCCAAGCTAACTATGGCTACACCTTC
TRBJ1-2 | TRBV7-2 | NA | NA | CASRLTGQTNYGYTF | TGTGCCAGCAGACTAACAGGACAGACTAACTATGGCTACACCTTC
TRBJ1-2 | TRBV2 | NA | NA | CASAGDQQGYTF | TGTGCCAGCGCAGGGGACCAACAAGGCTACACCTTC
TRBJ2-1 | TRBV5-1 | NA | TRBD2 | CASSKGTRELTEQFF | TGCGCCAGCAGCAAGGGGACTAGAGAGCTCACTGAGCAGTTCTTC
TRBJ1-3 | TRBV5-1 | NA | NA | CASSLESGISGNTIYF | TGCGCCAGCAGCTTGGAAAGCGGGATCTCTGGAAACACCATATATTTT
TRBJ1-1 | TRBV7-9 | few | TRBD1 | CASSLNRGSEAFF | TGTGCCAGCAGCTTAAACAGGGGCTCTGAAGCTTTCTTT
TRBJ2-2 | TRBV6-1 | NA | NA | CASGSLGNTGELFF | TGTGCCAGCGGGAGCCTGGGGAACACCGGGGAGCTGTTTTTT
TRBJ2-7 | TRBV15 | NA | NA | CATSRRTNYEQYF | TGTGCCACCAGCAGGAGGACAAACTACGAGCAGTACTTC
TRBJ1-1 | TRBV7-2 | NA | NA | CASSLTGQLHLTEAFF | TGTGCCAGCAGTCTTACGGGACAACTACACCTCACTGAAGCTTTCTTT
TRBJ1-3 | TRBV5-1 | NA | NA | CASTFGGRRSGNTIYF | TGCGCCAGCACGTTCGGGGGGCGTCGCTCTGGAAACACCATATATTTT
TRBJ1-1 | TRBV28 | NA | NA | CASRYRRNTEAFF | TGTGCCAGCAGGTACAGGAGGAACACTGAAGCTTTCTTT
TRBJ2-1 | TRBV9 | NA | TRBD2 | CASSPGAPGLAYNEQFF | TGTGCCAGCAGCCCTGGGGCGCCGGGACTAGCTTACAATGAGCAGTTCTTC
TRBJ1-1 | TRBV20-1 | few | TRBD1 | CSAPRTGKPFF | TGCAGTGCCCCAAGGACAGGGAAACCTTTCTTT
TRBJ2-1 | TRBV5-4 | NA | TRBD2 | CASSVGNGLAQNEQFF | TGTGCCAGCAGCGTCGGCAACGGACTAGCTCAGAATGAGCAGTTCTTC
TRBJ2-3 | TRBV7-2 | NA | NA | CASSSRERGWNTQYF | TGTGCCAGCAGCTCGCGGGAAAGGGGCTGGAATACGCAGTATTTT
TRBJ2-3 | TRBV4-3 | NA | NA | CASSQDSLEDTQYF | TGCGCCAGCAGCCAAGATTCCCTAGAAGATACGCAGTATTTT
TRBJ2-5 | TRBV5-6 | NA | NA | CASSLGGRGGETQYF | TGTGCCAGCAGCTTGGGAGGAAGGGGGGGAGAGACCCAGTACTTC
TRBJ1-4 | TRBV6-1 | few | NA | CASSEAGLSNEKLFF | TGTGCCAGCAGTGAAGCGGGCCTCTCTAATGAAAAACTGTTTTTT
TRBJ1-1 | TRBV9 | NA | TRBD1 | CASSTHDRVTEAFF | TGTGCCAGCAGCACCCATGACAGGGTCACTGAAGCTTTCTTT
TRBJ1-1 | TRBV28 | NA | TRBD1 | CASRGQGARPEAFF | TGTGCCAGCAGGGGACAGGGGGCCCGACCTGAAGCTTTCTTT
TRBJ1-3 | TRBV10-3 | NA | TRBD1 | CAIREATGGSGNTIYF | TGTGCCATCAGGGAGGCGACAGGGGGCTCTGGAAACACCATATATTTT
TRBJ2-7 | TRBV6-5 | NA | NA | CASRGLATTYEQYF | TGTGCCAGCAGGGGCCTAGCTACTACCTACGAGCAGTACTTC
TRBJ2-7 | TRBV29-1 | few | NA | CSVENVGSYEQYF | TGCAGCGTTGAGAACGTCGGCTCCTACGAGCAGTACTTC
TRBJ1-1 | TRBV19 | NA | TRBD1 | CASSFTHTGATEAFF | TGTGCCAGTAGTTTCACCCATACAGGGGCCACTGAAGCTTTCTTT
TRBJ2-1 | TRBV28 | NA | TRBD2 | CASSFPGLDNEQFF | TGTGCCAGCAGTTTCCCGGGACTAGACAATGAGCAGTTCTTC
TRBJ1-4 | TRBV28 | NA | TRBD1 | CASSLPGQGEEKLFF | TGTGCCAGCAGTCTGCCGGGACAGGGGGAGGAAAAACTGTTTTTT
TRBJ2-7 | TRBV28 | NA | TRBD1 | CASTPGQGYGRGYF | TGTGCCAGCACCCCGGGACAGGGCTATGGGAGGGGATACTTC
TRBJ2-2 | TRBV28 | NA | TRBD1 | CASRSTGGTGELFF | TGTGCCAGCAGATCGACAGGGGGCACCGGGGAGCTGTTTTTT
TRBJ2-3 | TRBV5-1 | NA | NA | CASSLASGRPDTQYF | TGCGCCAGCAGCTTGGCCTCGGGGAGACCGGATACGCAGTATTTT